This is a list of T cell receptor beta chains from one sample in a study of shared clonotypes between healthy human individuals. Using immunoSEQ multiplex PCR, the repertoire was profiled, and TCRdb retains in-frame clones only, with some absent. The repertoire consists of over a million clones, with about 77% occurring once and the leading ten covering about 1.5%. The sequencing input was memory CD4+ T cells sorted from blood. These receptors were obtained from a young man in good health. Both conserved end residues are part of each CDR3. D genes are given only for firm matches. The size of a clone is reported for some rows only, either as once, few or many, or as a class for expanded clones.

v_call	j_call	d_call	clone_size	cdr3_aa	cdr3_nt
TRBV2	TRBJ2-5	NA	NA	CASTRAVGTTYF	TGTGCCAGCACTAGGGCGGTAGGGACCACGTACTTC
TRBV10-3	TRBJ1-6	NA	many	CATGASSPLHF	TGTGCCACCGGAGCGAGTTCACCCCTCCACTTT
TRBV6-1	TRBJ1-5	NA	few	CASSEGQYSNQPQHF	TGTGCCAGCAGTGAAGGACAATATAGCAATCAGCCCCAGCATTTT
TRBV21-1	TRBJ2-7	NA	NA	CASSNGGPYEQYF	TGTGCCAGCAGCAATGGGGGGCCCTACGAGCAGTACTTC
TRBV10-2	TRBJ2-2	NA	NA	CASSEYGVTGELFF	TGCGCCAGCAGTGAGTACGGAGTAACCGGGGAGCTGTTTTTT
TRBV7-8	TRBJ1-5	NA	few	CASSLFLGENQPQHF	TGTGCCAGCAGCTTATTTTTGGGGGAAAATCAGCCCCAGCATTTT
TRBV19	TRBJ2-3	TRBD2	once	CASSIKAGGMTDTQYF	TGTGCCAGTAGTATTAAGGCGGGAGGGATGACAGATACGCAGTATTTT
TRBV7-3	TRBJ2-3	NA	NA	CASSPGQSTDTQYF	TGTGCCAGCAGCCCCGGCCAGTCCACAGATACGCAGTATTTT
TRBV5-1	TRBJ1-2	TRBD1	NA	CASSSTRQGGYGYTF	TGCGCCAGCAGCTCGACTCGACAGGGAGGCTATGGCTACACCTTC
TRBV19	TRBJ1-1	NA	NA	CASSTGAAEAFF	TGTGCCAGTAGTACGGGGGCAGCTGAAGCTTTCTTT
TRBV4-3	TRBJ1-1	NA	few	CASSQDGVSTEAFF	TGCGCCAGCAGCCAAGATGGGGTAAGCACTGAAGCTTTCTTT
TRBV19	TRBJ1-1	NA	once	CASSIGHPNTEAFF	TGTGCCAGTAGTATCGGACACCCGAACACTGAAGCTTTCTTT
TRBV19	TRBJ2-2	TRBD2	few	CASSLRTSGNTGELFF	TGTGCCAGTAGTTTACGGACTAGCGGGAACACCGGGGAGCTGTTTTTT
TRBV5-1	TRBJ2-7	NA	NA	CASSTTGSSSYEQYF	TGCGCCAGCAGCACTACCGGGTCCAGCTCCTACGAGCAGTACTTC
TRBV7-9	TRBJ2-6	NA	NA	CASSPLSAGTGANVLTF	TGTGCCAGCAGCCCGTTGTCGGCTGGGACTGGGGCCAACGTCCTGACTTTC
TRBV18	TRBJ1-1	NA	NA	CASSPGEWENTEAFF	TGTGCCAGCTCACCCGGCGAATGGGAAAACACTGAAGCTTTCTTT
TRBV5-1	TRBJ1-1	TRBD1	NA	CASSLLTGGKKNTEAFF	TGCGCCAGCAGCTTACTAACAGGGGGAAAAAAGAACACTGAAGCTTTCTTT
TRBV6-5	TRBJ1-1	NA	NA	CASSYLGRRFEAFF	TGTGCCAGCAGTTACCTGGGACGGAGATTTGAAGCTTTCTTT
TRBV4-3	TRBJ1-2	NA	NA	CASSQDHPTYGYTF	TGCGCCAGCAGCCAAGATCACCCGACCTATGGCTACACCTTC
TRBV19	TRBJ1-1	NA	NA	CASSKGEMNTEAFF	TGTGCCAGTAGTAAGGGAGAGATGAACACTGAAGCTTTCTTT
TRBV29-1	TRBJ1-1	NA	NA	CSVEAPRWSSEAFF	TGCAGCGTTGAAGCCCCGCGGTGGAGTTCCGAAGCTTTCTTT
TRBV4-1	TRBJ2-1	TRBD2	NA	CASSQEGRGAYNEQFF	TGCGCCAGCAGCCAAGAAGGGCGGGGGGCCTACAATGAGCAGTTCTTC
TRBV30	TRBJ1-1	NA	few	CAWTWGNTEAFF	TGTGCCTGGACCTGGGGGAACACTGAAGCTTTCTTT
TRBV7-2	TRBJ2-2	TRBD2	NA	CASQGLATNTGELFF	TGTGCCAGCCAGGGACTAGCGACGAACACCGGGGAGCTGTTTTTT
TRBV7-2	TRBJ1-5	NA	NA	CASSPYDQPQHF	TGTGCCAGCAGCCCATACGATCAGCCCCAGCATTTT
TRBV27	TRBJ2-2	TRBD2	NA	CASSIRPPFSGSITIGELFF	TGTGCCAGCAGTATCCGACCGCCATTTAGCGGGAGTATTACAATCGGGGAGCTGTTTTTT
TRBV25-1	TRBJ2-5	NA	NA	CASRPGQETQYF	TGTGCCAGCCGGCCGGGGCAAGAGACCCAGTACTTC
TRBV7-2	TRBJ2-1	NA	NA	CASSFWDEQFF	TGTGCCAGCAGCTTTTGGGATGAGCAGTTCTTC
TRBV19	TRBJ1-6	TRBD1	NA	CASSPLDRENSPLHF	TGTGCCAGTAGTCCCCTAGACAGGGAAAATTCACCCCTCCACTTT
TRBV7-3	TRBJ2-5	NA	NA	CASSLLPQETQYF	TGTGCCAGCAGCTTATTACCCCAAGAGACCCAGTACTTC
TRBV11-1	TRBJ2-3	TRBD1	once	CASSQLGQGAPDTQYF	TGTGCCAGCAGCCAGTTGGGACAGGGGGCACCAGATACGCAGTATTTT
TRBV18	TRBJ2-2	NA	few	CASSPQTPGNTGELFF	TGTGCCAGCTCACCGCAGACACCCGGGAACACCGGGGAGCTGTTTTTT
TRBV11-3	TRBJ2-1	TRBD2	NA	CASSFSGGLEQFF	TGTGCCAGCAGCTTCAGCGGGGGGCTTGAGCAGTTCTTC
TRBV18	TRBJ1-5	NA	NA	CASSGEGAGAQPQHF	TGTGCCAGCTCCGGGGAAGGGGCAGGGGCTCAGCCCCAGCATTTT
TRBV7-9	TRBJ1-4	TRBD1	NA	CASSLRTGGEKLFF	TGTGCCAGCAGCTTAAGGACAGGGGGCGAAAAACTGTTTTTT
TRBV28	TRBJ2-5	NA	NA	CASSFLPWETQYF	TGTGCCAGCAGTTTCCTGCCCTGGGAGACCCAGTACTTC
TRBV23-1	TRBJ1-6	TRBD1	NA	CASSHSTGTEIYNSPLHF	TGCGCCAGCAGTCACTCAACCGGGACAGAGATCTATAATTCACCCCTCCACTTT
TRBV5-8	TRBJ1-1	NA	few	CASSWDTRTEAFF	TGTGCCAGCAGCTGGGATACGAGGACTGAAGCTTTCTTT
TRBV4-1	TRBJ1-1	TRBD1	NA	CASSQGDRVITAEAFF	TGCGCCAGCAGCCAAGGGGACAGGGTAATTACGGCTGAAGCTTTCTTT
TRBV6-4	TRBJ1-2	TRBD1	NA	CASSPRTGVNYGYTF	TGTGCCAGCAGTCCACGGACAGGGGTTAACTATGGCTACACCTTC
TRBV6-1	TRBJ1-2	NA	NA	CASSEVERGNYGYTF	TGTGCCAGCAGTGAGGTGGAGAGGGGGAACTATGGCTACACCTTC
TRBV18	TRBJ1-6	NA	NA	CASSGTASSYNSPLHF	TGTGCCAGCTCAGGAACAGCGAGCTCCTATAATTCACCCCTCCACTTT
TRBV7-8	TRBJ2-3	NA	NA	CASRLTDTQYF	TGTGCCAGCAGACTCACAGATACGCAGTATTTT
TRBV7-2	TRBJ2-7	TRBD2	NA	CASSKTGTSNYEQYF	TGTGCCAGCAGCAAAACCGGGACTAGTAACTACGAGCAGTACTTC
TRBV11-2	TRBJ1-6	TRBD1	NA	CASSLRGQGIYNSPLHF	TGTGCCAGCAGCTTACGGGGACAGGGCATATATAATTCACCCCTCCACTTT
TRBV5-1	TRBJ1-6	NA	few	CASRLDWGAYSPLHF	TGCGCCAGCAGACTTGACTGGGGGGCCTATTCACCCCTCCACTTT
TRBV7-2	TRBJ2-5	NA	NA	CASTSEGRQETQYF	TGTGCCAGCACCTCGGAGGGGAGGCAAGAGACCCAGTACTTC
TRBV29-1	TRBJ2-5	NA	NA	CSVAGTGVETQYF	TGCAGCGTTGCCGGGACTGGAGTCGAGACCCAGTACTTC